One and the same sample provided the 9 T cell receptor beta chains below, sequenced in a study of PD-L1 blockade in urothelial cancer. Clones were read by immunoSEQ multiplex PCR, and TCRdb kept only the in-frame ones, dropping some. The table shows approximately 50,000 clones, with 70% to 90% occurring only once. Time point specified: pretreatment peripheral blood. This sample comprised PBMCs, obtained around atezolizumab (anti-PD-L1) treatment. Receptors originate from a man aged 60 to 69 with urothelial cancer.

The rearrangement links TRBV20-1 to TRBJ2-5; D is unclear. The V end lost 4 bases, the J end lost 5 bases, and 5 bases lay between the germline ends. Per the germline V gene, CDR1 is DFQATT and CDR2 is SNEGSKA (reference sequence). The CDR3 runs to 10 residues. In DNA, the CDR3 is TGCAGTGCTAAACGGGAGACCCAGTACTTC. Encoded protein: CSAKRETQYF.

CDR3 nucleotides: TGTGCCAGCAGTTCCGGGGGGATTAGTACAGATACGCAGTATTTT. The encoded protein is CASSSGGISTDTQYF. V and J are TRBV27 and TRBJ2-3, with 7 bases aligning to TRBD2. The V gene's germline CDR1 is MNHEY and CDR2 SMNVEV (reference sequence). The CDR3 is 15 residues long. V lost 4 bases and J lost 3; bases outside the gene matches: 7.

This clone was seen only a few times. The chain combines TRBV29-1 with TRBJ2-7; perhaps TRBD2 as D (5 bases). The CDR3 contains 13 residues. The germline V gene has CDR1 SQVTM and CDR2 ANQGSEA. V dropped 4 bases and J dropped 3 bases, with 13 bases sitting between them. The CDR3 loop is CSVAGKSFYEQYF. As DNA, the CDR3 is TGCAGCGTTGCCGGGAAGTCTTTCTACGAGCAGTACTTC.

There are a few counts of this clone. The CDR3 region has the DNA TGTGCCAGTAGTAGAAGGGTGGGACAGCAAGAGACCCAGTACTTC. Encoded protein: CASSRRVGQQETQYF. V and J are TRBV19 and TRBJ2-5, with 7 bases identical to TRBD1. CDR1 and CDR2 from the germline V gene are LNHDA and SQIVND (reference sequence). Trimming removed 4 bases from V and 2 bases from J; junction bases left unmatched: 7. The CDR3 loop spans 15 amino acids.

This rearrangement joins TRBV19 to TRBJ1-1; TRBD1 agrees at 8 bases. The ends lost 3 bases at V and 1 base at J; junction bases unmatched: 10. This CDR3 has 17 amino acids. Looked up from germline, CDR1 is LNHDA and CDR2 is SQIVND (reference sequence). The CDR3 is CASSIRDRRLGNTEAFF. The CDR3 DNA reads TGTGCCAGTAGTATTAGGGACAGGAGACTTGGGAACACTGAAGCTTTCTTT.

The chain employs TRBV5-1 and TRBJ1-2, with TRBD1 matching over 9 bases. This CDR3 comprises 15 residues. Germline lookup yields CDR1 SGHRS and CDR2 YFSETQ. The V gene end was trimmed by 0 bases and the J gene end by 4 bases; junction bases not matched to a gene: 4. Written as DNA, the CDR3 is TGCGCCAGCAGCTTGGCCGGACAGGGGAGCTATGGCTACACCTTC. Translating gives CASSLAGQGSYGYTF.

The V call is TRBV5-1, the J call TRBJ2-3; TRBD2 matches 10 bases. Germline CDR1 and CDR2: SGHRS and YFSETQ. After removal of 3 bases from V and 2 bases from J, the junction contained 6 bases not matched to a gene. The CDR3 length is 16 residues. CDR3 sequence: CASSSGLAVNTDTQYF. In DNA, the CDR3 is TGCGCCAGCAGCTCAGGACTAGCGGTAAACACAGATACGCAGTATTTT.

The rearrangement links TRBV30 to TRBJ2-7; TRBD1 matches at 7 bases. The CDR3 contains 12 residues. Germline V CDR1 and CDR2: GTSNPN, SVGIG (reference sequence). V was pared by 5 bases and J by 2 bases, with 3 bases of the junction left unmatched. CDR3 bases: TGTGCCTGGCGACAGGGAACCTACGAGCAGTACTTC. This gives the protein CAWRQGTYEQYF.

This clone was counted a single time. This chain links TRBV27 with TRBJ2-7; tentatively, D is TRBD1 (5 bases). The germline V gene encodes CDR1 MNHEY and CDR2 SMNVEV (reference sequence). The CDR3 length is 13 residues. The V end lost 5 bases, the J end lost 7 bases, and 15 bases lay between the germline ends. The CDR3 coding sequence is TGTGCCAGCAGTCCAGACCCAGGGTGGGAGCAGTACTTC. Amino acids: CASSPDPGWEQYF.